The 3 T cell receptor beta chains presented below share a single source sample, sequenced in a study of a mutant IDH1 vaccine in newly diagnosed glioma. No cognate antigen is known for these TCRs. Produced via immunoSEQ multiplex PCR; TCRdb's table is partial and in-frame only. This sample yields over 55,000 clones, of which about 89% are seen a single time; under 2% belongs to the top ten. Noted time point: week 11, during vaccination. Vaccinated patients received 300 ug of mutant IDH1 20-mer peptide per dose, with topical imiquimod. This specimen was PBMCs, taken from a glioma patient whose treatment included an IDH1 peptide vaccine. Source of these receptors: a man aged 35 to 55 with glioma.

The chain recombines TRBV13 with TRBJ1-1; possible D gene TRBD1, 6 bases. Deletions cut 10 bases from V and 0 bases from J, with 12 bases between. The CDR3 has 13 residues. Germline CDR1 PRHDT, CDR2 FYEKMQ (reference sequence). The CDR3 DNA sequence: TGTGCCACCGAGGACAGACTGAACACTGAAGCTTTCTTT. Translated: CATEDRLNTEAFF.

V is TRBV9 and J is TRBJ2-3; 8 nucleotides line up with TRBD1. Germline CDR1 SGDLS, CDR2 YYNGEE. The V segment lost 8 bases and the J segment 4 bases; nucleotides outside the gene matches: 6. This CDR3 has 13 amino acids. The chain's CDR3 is CASSRGRADTQYF. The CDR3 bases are TGTGCCAGTTCCAGGGGGCGCGCAGATACGCAGTATTTT.

CDR3 sequence: CASSSAPGRNSPLHF. DNA of the CDR3: TGTGCCAGCAGCTCAGCCCCGGGACGGAATTCACCCCTCCACTTT. The chain uses TRBV7-9 and TRBJ1-6; D is possibly TRBD1 (5 bases). V lost 4 bases and J 7 bases, leaving 14 bases between the germline ends. This CDR3 region has 15 residues. Germline V gene lookup returns CDR1 SEHNR and CDR2 FQNEAQ (reference sequence).